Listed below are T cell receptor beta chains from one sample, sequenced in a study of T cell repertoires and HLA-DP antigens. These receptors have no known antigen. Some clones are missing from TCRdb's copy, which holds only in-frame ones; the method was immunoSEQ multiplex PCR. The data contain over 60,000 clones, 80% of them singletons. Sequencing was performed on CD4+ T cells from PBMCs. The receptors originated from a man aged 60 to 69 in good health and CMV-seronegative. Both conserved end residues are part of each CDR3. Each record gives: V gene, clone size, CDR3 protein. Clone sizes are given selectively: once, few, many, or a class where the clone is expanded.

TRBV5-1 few CASSTPPIDGYTF
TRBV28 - CASSFPLPGQRNGYTF
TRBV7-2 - CASSLAPVSMNTEAFF
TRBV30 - CAWSDRQGVVTDTQYF
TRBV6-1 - CASSGGRARDNYGYTF
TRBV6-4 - CASSADEGTEAFF
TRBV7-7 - CASSPGTGENTGELFF
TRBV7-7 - CASSLTPNTEAFF
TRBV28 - CASTAGTGGTSNQPQHF
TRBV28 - CASSFEGARGYTF
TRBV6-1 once CASSEGTVNSPLHF
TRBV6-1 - CASMEGASLRTEAFF
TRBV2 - CASSVSGATGSSYNEQFF
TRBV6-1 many CASSGQAINTEAFF
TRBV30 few CAWSVGRLRTDTQYF
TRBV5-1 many CASSLTSGSGTDTQYF
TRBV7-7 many CASSLERDTEAFF
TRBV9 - CASSVTGVAYNEQFF
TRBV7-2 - CASSPSGLGGNQPQHF
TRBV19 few CASSIRTAPYEQYF
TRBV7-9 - CASSLFGSGITEAFF
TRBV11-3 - CASSIRGQETQYF
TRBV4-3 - CASSQDGDYGYTF
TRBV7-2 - CASSPTSGGDTQYF
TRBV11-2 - CASSLDRGSAEAFF
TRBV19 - CASSIDQHNEQFF
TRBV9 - CASSGKTSGRVVNEQFF
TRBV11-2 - CASSITGNYGYTF
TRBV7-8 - CASSLVGTAREQYF